This T cell receptor beta chain was sequenced in a study of blood T cell repertoires in COVID-19. The data were produced by immunoSEQ multiplex PCR, yet TCRdb's version contains in-frame clones alone and is incomplete. The sample has about 240,000 clones; about 86% are singletons. The clonotype originates from a woman aged 35 to 49 with acute COVID-19. The specimen was PBMCs or T cells enriched from blood (not recorded which).

The CDR3 DNA is TGTGCCAGTAGTGACACACTAGCGGGCACAGATACGCAGTATTTT. Its protein is CASSDTLAGTDTQYF. This chain uses TRBV19 with TRBJ2-3, with 8 bases matching TRBD2. Germline assignment: CDR1 LNHDA and CDR2 SQIVND (reference sequence). There are 15 residues in the CDR3. Trimming at V came to 5 bases and at J to 1 base, leaving 5 bases not matched to a gene.